The clone carrying this TCR beta chain has a single count. This specimen belongs to a study of blood T cell repertoires in COVID-19. About the study: Acute and convalescent COVID-19 samples came from the United States, Italy and Spain.

Per the original data handling: Reference gene primers were amplified, and this amplification served to estimate nucleated cell counts. Sequencing was performed with immunoSEQ multiplex PCR; in TCRdb, only in-frame clones are kept and a portion is missing. V, J and clone size were drawn from that table, and D and trimming were deduced from the DNA. The sample has hundreds of thousands of clones; 70% to 90% are singletons. This study enrolled people aged about 18 to 95 from under 25 US geographic areas. The CDR3 sequence is 15 residues long. The V end was cut by 5 bases, the J end by 0 bases, with 11 bases between. Germline V gene lookup returns CDR1 MGHDK and CDR2 SYGVNS.

The rearrangement uses TRBV25-1 and TRBJ1-3; D gene uncertain. Sequencing was performed on PBMCs or T cells enriched from blood (not recorded which). The TCR comes from a woman aged 45-60 years with acute COVID-19. The CDR3: CASSSYASSGNTIYF. The CDR3 DNA reads TGTGCCAGCAGTTCCTACGCGAGCTCTGGAAACACCATATATTTT.